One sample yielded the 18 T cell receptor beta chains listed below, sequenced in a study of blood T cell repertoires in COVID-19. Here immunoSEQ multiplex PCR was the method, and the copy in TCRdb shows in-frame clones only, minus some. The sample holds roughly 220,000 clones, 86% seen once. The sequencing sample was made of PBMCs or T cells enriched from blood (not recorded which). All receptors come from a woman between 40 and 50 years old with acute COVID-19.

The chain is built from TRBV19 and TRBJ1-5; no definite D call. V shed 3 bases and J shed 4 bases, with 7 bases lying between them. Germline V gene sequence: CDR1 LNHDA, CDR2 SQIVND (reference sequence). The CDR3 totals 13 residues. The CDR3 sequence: CASSILLNQPQHF. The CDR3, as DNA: TGTGCCAGTAGTATCCTTCTTAATCAGCCCCAGCATTTT.

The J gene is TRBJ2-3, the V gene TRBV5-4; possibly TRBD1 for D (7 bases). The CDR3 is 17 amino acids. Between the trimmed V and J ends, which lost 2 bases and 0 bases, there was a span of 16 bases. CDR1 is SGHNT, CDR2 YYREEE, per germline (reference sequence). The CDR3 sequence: CASSLGSGQVSTDTQYF. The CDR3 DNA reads TGTGCCAGCAGCTTAGGTAGCGGACAGGTCAGCACAGATACGCAGTATTTT.

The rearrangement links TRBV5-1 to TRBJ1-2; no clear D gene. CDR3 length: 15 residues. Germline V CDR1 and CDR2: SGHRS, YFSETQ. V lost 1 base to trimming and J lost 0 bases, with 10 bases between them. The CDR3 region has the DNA TGCGCCAGCAGCTTGACCCCGAGAGCTAACTATGGCTACACCTTC. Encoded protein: CASSLTPRANYGYTF.

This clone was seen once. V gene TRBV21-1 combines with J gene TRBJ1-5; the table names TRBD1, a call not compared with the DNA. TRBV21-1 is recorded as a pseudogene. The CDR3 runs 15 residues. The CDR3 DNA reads TGTGCCAGCAGCTCTGGGGCAGGGAGCAATCAGCCCCAGCATTTT. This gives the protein CASSSGAGSNQPQHF.

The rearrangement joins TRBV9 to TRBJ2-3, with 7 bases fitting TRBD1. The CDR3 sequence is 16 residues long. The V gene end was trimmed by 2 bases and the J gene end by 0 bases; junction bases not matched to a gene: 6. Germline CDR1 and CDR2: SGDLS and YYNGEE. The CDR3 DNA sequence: TGTGCCAGCAGCGTCAGACAGGGAAGTAGCACAGATACGCAGTATTTT. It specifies CASSVRQGSSTDTQYF.

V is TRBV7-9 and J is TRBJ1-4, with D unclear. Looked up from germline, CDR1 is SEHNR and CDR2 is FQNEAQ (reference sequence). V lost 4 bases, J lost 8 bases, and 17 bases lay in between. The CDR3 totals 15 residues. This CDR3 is CASSYGLKRGEKLFF. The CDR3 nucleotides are TGTGCCAGCAGCTACGGGTTAAAAAGAGGGGAAAAACTGTTTTTT.

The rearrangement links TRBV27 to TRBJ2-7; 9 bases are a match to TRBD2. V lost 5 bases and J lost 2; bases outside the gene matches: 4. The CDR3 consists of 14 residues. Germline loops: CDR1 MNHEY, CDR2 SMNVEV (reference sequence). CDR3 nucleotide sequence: TGTGCCAGCAGTACAGCGGGGGGCCCCTACGAGCAGTACTTC. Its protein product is CASSTAGGPYEQYF.

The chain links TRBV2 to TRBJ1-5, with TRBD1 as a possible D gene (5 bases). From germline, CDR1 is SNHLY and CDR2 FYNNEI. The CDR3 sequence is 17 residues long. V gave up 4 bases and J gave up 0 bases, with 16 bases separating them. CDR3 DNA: TGTGCCAGCAGTGTTTTTCCGGGGGAGTATAGCAATCAGCCCCAGCATTTT. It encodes CASSVFPGEYSNQPQHF.

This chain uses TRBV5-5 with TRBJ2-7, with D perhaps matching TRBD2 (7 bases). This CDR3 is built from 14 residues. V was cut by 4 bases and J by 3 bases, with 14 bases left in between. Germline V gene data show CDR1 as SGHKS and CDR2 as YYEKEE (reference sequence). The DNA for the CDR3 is TGTGCCAGCAGCGTCGGGGGGCCCCGCTACGAGCAGTACTTC. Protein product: CASSVGGPRYEQYF.

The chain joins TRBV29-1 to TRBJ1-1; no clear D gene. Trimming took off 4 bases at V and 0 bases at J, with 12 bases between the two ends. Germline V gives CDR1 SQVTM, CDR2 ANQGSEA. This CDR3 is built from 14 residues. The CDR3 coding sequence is TGCAGCGTTGTGTCTTGGCAATTGAACACTGAAGCTTTCTTT. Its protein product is CSVVSWQLNTEAFF.

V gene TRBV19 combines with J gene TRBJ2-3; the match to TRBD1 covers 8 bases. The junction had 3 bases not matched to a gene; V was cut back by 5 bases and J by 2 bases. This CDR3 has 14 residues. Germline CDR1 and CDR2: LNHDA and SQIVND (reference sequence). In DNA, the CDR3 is TGTGCCAGTAGTTGGACAGGGCTCACAGATACGCAGTATTTT. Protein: CASSWTGLTDTQYF.

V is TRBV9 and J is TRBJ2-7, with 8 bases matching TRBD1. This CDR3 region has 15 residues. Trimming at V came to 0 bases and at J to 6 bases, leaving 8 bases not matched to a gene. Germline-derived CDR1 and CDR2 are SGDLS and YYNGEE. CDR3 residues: CASSVGLQGVGEQYF. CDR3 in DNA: TGTGCCAGCAGCGTAGGGCTACAGGGGGTAGGCGAGCAGTACTTC.

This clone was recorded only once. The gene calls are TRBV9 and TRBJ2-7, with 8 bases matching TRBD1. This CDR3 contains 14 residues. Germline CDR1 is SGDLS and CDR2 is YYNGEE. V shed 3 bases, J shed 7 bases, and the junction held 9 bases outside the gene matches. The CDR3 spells CASSETGAAREQYF. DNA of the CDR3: TGTGCCAGCAGCGAGACAGGGGCCGCGCGGGAGCAGTACTTC.

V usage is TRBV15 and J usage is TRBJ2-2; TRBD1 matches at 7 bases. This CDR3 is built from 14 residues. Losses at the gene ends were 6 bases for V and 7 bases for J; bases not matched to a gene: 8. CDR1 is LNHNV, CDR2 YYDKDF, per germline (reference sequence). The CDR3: CATSYDRVGGELFF. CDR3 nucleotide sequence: TGTGCCACCAGTTATGACAGGGTTGGCGGGGAGCTGTTTTTT.

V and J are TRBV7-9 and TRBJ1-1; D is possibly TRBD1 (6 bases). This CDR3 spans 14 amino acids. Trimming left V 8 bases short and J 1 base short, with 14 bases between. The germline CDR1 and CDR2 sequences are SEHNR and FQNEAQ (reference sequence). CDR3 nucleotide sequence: TGTGCCAGCGCAAAGGGGGAGCCGAACACTGAAGCTTTCTTT. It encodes CASAKGEPNTEAFF.

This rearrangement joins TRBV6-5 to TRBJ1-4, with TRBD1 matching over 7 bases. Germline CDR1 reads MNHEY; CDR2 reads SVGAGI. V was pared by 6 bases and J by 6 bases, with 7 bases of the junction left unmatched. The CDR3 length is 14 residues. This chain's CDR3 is CASRTGWRDEKLFF. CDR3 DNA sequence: TGTGCCAGCAGGACAGGGTGGAGGGATGAAAAACTGTTTTTT.

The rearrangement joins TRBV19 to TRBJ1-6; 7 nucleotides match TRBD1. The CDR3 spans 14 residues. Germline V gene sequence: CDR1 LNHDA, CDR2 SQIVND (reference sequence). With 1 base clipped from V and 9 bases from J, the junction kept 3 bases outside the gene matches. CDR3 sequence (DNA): TGTGCCAGTAGTATAGGCAGGGGGTTTTCACCCCTCCACTTT. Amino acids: CASSIGRGFSPLHF.

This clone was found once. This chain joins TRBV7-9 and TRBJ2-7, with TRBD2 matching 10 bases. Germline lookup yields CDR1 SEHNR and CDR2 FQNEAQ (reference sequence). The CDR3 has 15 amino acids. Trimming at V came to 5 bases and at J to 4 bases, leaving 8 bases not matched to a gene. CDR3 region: CASSLSSGGNYEQYF. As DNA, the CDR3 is TGTGCCAGCAGCCTCTCTAGCGGGGGAAATTACGAGCAGTACTTC.